This T cell receptor (beta chain) was sequenced in a study of blood T cell repertoires in COVID-19. Data came from immunoSEQ multiplex PCR; TCRdb stores just in-frame clones and leaves some out. The sample carries a few hundred thousand clones, around 87% recorded once. Germline values: CDR1 SGHRS, CDR2 YFSETQ. V was shortened by 4 bases and J by 5 bases, with 15 bases between the two germline ends. The CDR3 is 14 amino acids. The chain joins TRBV5-1 to TRBJ1-1, with D perhaps matching TRBD1 (6 bases). Sequencing was done on a sample of peripheral blood. The TCR was taken from a woman between 50 and 59 years old who had recovered from COVID-19. The CDR3 DNA reads TGCGCCAGCAGCACGGGGGGCGTGGGAACTGAAGCTTTCTTT. This sequence encodes CASSTGGVGTEAFF. Looking up the rest from reference TRBV5-1 and TRBJ1-1 gives the full variable domain: KAGVTQTPRYLIKTRGQQVTLSCSPISGHRSVSWYQQTPGQGLQFLFEYFSETQRNKGNFPGRFSGRQFSNSRSEMNVSTLELGDSALYLCASSTGGVGTEAFFGQGTRLTVV.